The source of this T cell receptor beta chain is a study of blood T cell repertoires in COVID-19. As for the study in general: Donors in the United States, Italy and Spain gave samples during acute or convalescent COVID-19.

Only in-frame clones appear in the TCRdb table, and some are missing; sequencing was by immunoSEQ multiplex PCR. The sample yields some 330,000 clones, around 89% seen once. The sequenced material came from peripheral blood. The receptor comes from a woman between 45 and 60 years old with active or convalescent COVID-19.

CDR3 amino acids: CAWRSTGADTQYF. In DNA, the CDR3 is TGTGCCTGGAGATCAACAGGAGCAGATACGCAGTATTTT. The gene calls are TRBV30 and TRBJ2-3, with D possibly TRBD1 on 5 matching bases. Trimming pared 3 bases from V and 4 bases from J, leaving 11 bases between. The CDR3 consists of 13 residues. The germline V gene encodes CDR1 GTSNPN and CDR2 SVGIG (reference sequence).